A few counts support the clone carrying this T cell receptor (beta chain). Its target is not known. The record originates from a study of OX40 agonist ivuxolimab in advanced cancers. Study context: Dose-escalation cases comprised hepatocellular carcinoma, melanoma, renal cell or head and neck cancer.

General observations from the study: No antigen was identified for the clonally expanded peripheral T cells. By week 6 at 0.1 to 3.0 mg/kg, blood CD4+ and CD8+ T cells had expanded clonally.

Baseline was the first blood sampling point, followed by cycle 4 day 1 and cycle 7 day 1. The CDR3 contains 12 residues. CDR1 is SNHLY, CDR2 FYNNEI, per germline. Trimming removed 1 base from V and 8 bases from J, with 5 bases in between. Clones were sequenced by immunoSEQ multiplex PCR, and TCRdb holds only the in-frame ones, with some missing. This sample yields around 69,000 clones, of which around 87% are seen a single time; under 3% belongs to the top ten. The material was CD4+ or CD8+ T cells sorted from blood, obtained in a trial of the OX40 agonist ivuxolimab. The chain recombines TRBV2 with TRBJ1-4; D not certain. The clonotype originates from an adult with an advanced solid tumor such as melanoma, head and neck, liver or kidney cancer. The chain's CDR3 is CASSEGWEKLFF. CDR3 DNA: TGTGCCAGCAGTGAAGGCTGGGAAAAACTGTTTTTT.